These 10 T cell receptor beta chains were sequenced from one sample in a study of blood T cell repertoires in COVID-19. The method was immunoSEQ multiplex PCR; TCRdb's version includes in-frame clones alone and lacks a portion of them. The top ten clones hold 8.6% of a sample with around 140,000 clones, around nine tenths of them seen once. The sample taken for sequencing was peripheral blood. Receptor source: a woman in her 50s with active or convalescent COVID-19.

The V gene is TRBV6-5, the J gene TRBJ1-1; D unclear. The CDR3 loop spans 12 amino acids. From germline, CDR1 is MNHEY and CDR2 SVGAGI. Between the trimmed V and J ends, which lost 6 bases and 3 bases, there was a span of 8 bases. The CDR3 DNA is TGTGCCAGCAGGCGAACCTACACTGAAGCTTTCTTT. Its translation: CASRRTYTEAFF.

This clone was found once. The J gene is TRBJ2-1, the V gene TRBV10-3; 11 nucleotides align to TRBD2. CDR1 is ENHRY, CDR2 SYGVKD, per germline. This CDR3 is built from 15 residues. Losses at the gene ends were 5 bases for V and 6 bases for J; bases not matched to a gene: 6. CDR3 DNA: TGTGCCATCAGTCCGACTAGCGGGACCGTCAATGAGCAGTTCTTC. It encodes CAISPTSGTVNEQFF.

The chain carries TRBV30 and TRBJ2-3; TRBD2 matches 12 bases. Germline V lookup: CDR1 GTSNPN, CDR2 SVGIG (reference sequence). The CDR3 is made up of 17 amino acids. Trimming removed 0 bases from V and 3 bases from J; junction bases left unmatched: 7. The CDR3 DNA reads TGTGCCTGGAGTGTACCCCGACTAGCGGGAGTAACAGATACGCAGTATTTT. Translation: CAWSVPRLAGVTDTQYF.

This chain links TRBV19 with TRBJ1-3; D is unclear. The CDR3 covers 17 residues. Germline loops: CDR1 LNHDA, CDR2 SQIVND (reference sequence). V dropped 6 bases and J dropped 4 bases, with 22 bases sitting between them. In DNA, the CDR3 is TGTGCCAGTAGCCCTCAGGCGGGTCTCCTCGGAGGAAACACCATATATTTT. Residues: CASSPQAGLLGGNTIYF.

This CDR3 is CASSGAGTGQETQYF. CDR3 DNA sequence: TGTGCCAGTAGTGGAGCCGGGACAGGGCAAGAGACCCAGTACTTC. The rearrangement joins TRBV19 to TRBJ2-5; 9 nucleotides line up with TRBD1. The germline gives CDR1 LNHDA, CDR2 SQIVND (reference sequence). The length of the CDR3 is 15 residues. V trimming: 5 bases; J trimming: 2 bases; junction bases outside the gene matches: 6.

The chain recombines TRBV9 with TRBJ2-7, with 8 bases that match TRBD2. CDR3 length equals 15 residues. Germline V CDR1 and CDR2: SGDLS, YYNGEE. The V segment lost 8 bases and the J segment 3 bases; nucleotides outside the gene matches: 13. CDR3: CASGIGAGEIYEQYF. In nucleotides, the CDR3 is TGTGCCAGTGGGATAGGAGCGGGGGAGATCTACGAGCAGTACTTC.

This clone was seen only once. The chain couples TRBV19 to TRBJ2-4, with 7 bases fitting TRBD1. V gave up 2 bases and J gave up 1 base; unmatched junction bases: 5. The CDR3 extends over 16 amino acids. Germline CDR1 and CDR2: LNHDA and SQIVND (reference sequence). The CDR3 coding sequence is TGTGCCAGTAGTATAAGGTCCAGGGGGGCCAAAAACATTCAGTACTTC. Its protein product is CASSIRSRGAKNIQYF.

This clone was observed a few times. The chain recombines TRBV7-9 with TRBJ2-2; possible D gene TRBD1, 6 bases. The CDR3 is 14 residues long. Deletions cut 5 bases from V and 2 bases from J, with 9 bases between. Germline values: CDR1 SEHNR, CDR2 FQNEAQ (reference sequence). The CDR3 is CASSPDSNTGELFF. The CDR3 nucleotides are TGTGCCAGCAGCCCGGACAGCAACACCGGGGAGCTGTTTTTT.

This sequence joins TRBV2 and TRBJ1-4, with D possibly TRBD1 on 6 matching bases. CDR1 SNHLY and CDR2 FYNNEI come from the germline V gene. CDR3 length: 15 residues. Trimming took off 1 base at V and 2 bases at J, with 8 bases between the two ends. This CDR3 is CASSEVGQTNEKLFF. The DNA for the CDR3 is TGTGCCAGCAGTGAAGTCGGACAGACTAATGAAAAACTGTTTTTT. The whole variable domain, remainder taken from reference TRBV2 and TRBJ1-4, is EPEVTQTPSHQVTQMGQEVILRCVPISNHLYFYWYRQILGQKVEFLVSFYNNEISEKSEIFDDQFSVERPDGSNFTLKIRSTKLEDSAMYFCASSEVGQTNEKLFFGSGTQLSVL.

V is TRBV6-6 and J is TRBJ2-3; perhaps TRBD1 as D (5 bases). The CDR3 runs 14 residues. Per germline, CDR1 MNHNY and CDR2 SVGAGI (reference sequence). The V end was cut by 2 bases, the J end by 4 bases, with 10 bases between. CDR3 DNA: TGTGCCAGCAGTTACCAGGGTATAGCAGATACGCAGTATTTT. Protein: CASSYQGIADTQYF.